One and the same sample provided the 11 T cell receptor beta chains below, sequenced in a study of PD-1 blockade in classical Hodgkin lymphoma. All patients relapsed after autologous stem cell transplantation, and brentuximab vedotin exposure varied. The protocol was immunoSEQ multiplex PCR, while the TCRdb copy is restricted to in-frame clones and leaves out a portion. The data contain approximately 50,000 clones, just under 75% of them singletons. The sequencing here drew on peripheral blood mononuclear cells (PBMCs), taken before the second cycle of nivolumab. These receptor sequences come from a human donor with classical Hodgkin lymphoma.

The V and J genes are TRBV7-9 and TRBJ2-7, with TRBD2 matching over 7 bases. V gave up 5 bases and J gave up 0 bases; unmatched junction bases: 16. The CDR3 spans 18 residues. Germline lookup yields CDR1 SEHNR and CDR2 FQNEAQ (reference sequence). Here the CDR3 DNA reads TGTGCCAGCAGCCCGGGGGAGGGGCTTGCAGGGAGCTCCTACGAGCAGTACTTC. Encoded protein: CASSPGEGLAGSSYEQYF.

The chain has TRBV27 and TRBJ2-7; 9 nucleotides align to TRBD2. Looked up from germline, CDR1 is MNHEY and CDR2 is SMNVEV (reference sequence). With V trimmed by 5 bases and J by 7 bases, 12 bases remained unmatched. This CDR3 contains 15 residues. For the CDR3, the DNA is TGTGCCAGCAGTCCAACGGGACTAGCTTCCTGGGAGCAGTACTTC. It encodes CASSPTGLASWEQYF.

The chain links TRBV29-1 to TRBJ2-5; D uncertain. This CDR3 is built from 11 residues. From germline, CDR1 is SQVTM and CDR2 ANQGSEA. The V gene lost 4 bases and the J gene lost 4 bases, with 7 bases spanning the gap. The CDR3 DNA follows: TGCAGCGTTGTCCGGGCAGAGACCCAGTACTTC. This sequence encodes CSVVRAETQYF.

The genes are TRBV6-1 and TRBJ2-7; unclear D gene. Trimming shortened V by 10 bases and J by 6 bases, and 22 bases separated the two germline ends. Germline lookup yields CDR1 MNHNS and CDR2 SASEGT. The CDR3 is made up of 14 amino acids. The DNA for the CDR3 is TGTGCCACCATGGGCCGTTCCCCCCCTCTCGAGCAGTACTTC. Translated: CATMGRSPPLEQYF.

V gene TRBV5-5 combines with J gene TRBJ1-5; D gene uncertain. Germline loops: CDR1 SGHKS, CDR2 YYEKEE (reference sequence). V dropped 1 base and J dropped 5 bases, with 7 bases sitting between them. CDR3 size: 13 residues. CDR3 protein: CASSLIWDQPQHF. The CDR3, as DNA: TGTGCCAGCAGCTTGATTTGGGATCAGCCCCAGCATTTT.

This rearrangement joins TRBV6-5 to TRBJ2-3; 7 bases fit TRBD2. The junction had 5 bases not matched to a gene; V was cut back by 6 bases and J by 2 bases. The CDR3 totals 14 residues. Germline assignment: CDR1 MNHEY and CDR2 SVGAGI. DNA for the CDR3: TGTGCCAGCAGAAGACTAGCCCCCACAGATACGCAGTATTTT. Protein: CASRRLAPTDTQYF.

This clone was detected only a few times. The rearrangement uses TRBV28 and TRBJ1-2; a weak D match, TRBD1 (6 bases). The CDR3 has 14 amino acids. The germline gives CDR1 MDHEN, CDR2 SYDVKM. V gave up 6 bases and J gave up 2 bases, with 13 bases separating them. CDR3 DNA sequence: TGTGCCAGCAGCCATAACGACAGGAACTATGGCTACACCTTC. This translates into CASSHNDRNYGYTF.

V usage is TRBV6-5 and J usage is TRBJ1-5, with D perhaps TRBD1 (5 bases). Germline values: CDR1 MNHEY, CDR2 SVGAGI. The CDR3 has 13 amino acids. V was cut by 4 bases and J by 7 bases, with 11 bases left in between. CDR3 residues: CASSWLRGQPQHF. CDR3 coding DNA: TGTGCCAGCAGTTGGCTTAGGGGACAGCCCCAGCATTTT.

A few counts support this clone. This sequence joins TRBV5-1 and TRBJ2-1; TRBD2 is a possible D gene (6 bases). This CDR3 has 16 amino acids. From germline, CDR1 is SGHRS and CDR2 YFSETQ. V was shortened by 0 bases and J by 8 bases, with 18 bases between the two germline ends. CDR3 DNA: TGCGCCAGCAGCTTGGGGCGCGGGGATCCATCGGATGAGCAGTTCTTC. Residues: CASSLGRGDPSDEQFF.

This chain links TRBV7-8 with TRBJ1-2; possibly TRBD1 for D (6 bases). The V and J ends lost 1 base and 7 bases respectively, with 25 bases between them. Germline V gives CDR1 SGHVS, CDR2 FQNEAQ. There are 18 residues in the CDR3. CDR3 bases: TGTGCCAGCAGCTTAGAAAGGGGGGGACTGGGCCCCTCAGGTGGCTACACCTTC. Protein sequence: CASSLERGGLGPSGGYTF.

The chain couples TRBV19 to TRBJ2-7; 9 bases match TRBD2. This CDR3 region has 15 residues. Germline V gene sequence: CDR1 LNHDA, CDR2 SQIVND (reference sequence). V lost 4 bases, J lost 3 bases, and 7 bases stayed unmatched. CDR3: CASSKGSGSLYEQYF. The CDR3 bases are TGTGCCAGTAGTAAGGGTAGCGGGAGTCTCTACGAGCAGTACTTC.